These 10 T cell receptor beta chains were all obtained from the same sample, sequenced in a study of long-term antiretroviral therapy in people with HIV. Survey-level resolution applied to immunoSEQ assay v3.0. Profiled with immunoSEQ multiplex PCR; TCRdb holds only in-frame clones, not every one. The table records 25,000 to 30,000 clones, about 93% of them present only once. Source: unsorted PBMCs, taken 6.2 years after starting antiretroviral therapy. The source is a man aged 35-49 years with HIV.

The genes are TRBV6-4 and TRBJ1-6; D gene ambiguous. Trimming pared 3 bases from V and 10 bases from J, leaving 10 bases between. This CDR3 spans 13 amino acids. Germline V gene lookup returns CDR1 MRHNA and CDR2 SNTAGT. As DNA, the CDR3 is TGTGCCAGCAGTGAGGAGGTTGGGTCACCCCTCCACTTT. Its protein product is CASSEEVGSPLHF.

The chain combines TRBV29-1 with TRBJ2-1, with D unresolved. In germline, CDR1 is SQVTM, CDR2 ANQGSEA. The CDR3 length is 13 residues. V was shortened by 4 bases and J by 0 bases, with 7 bases between the two germline ends. The CDR3 bases are TGCAGCGTTGCGGCCACCTCCTACAATGAGCAGTTCTTC. Translated, it gives CSVAATSYNEQFF.

The rearrangement links TRBV18 to TRBJ2-5, with 7 bases matching TRBD2. This CDR3 region has 16 residues. With 2 bases clipped from V and 2 bases from J, the junction kept 8 bases outside the gene matches. Germline values: CDR1 KGHSH, CDR2 LQKENI. CDR3 DNA: TGTGCCAGCTCACCAGGGTGGCCAGCGGGACAAGAGACCCAGTACTTC. It specifies CASSPGWPAGQETQYF.

The rearrangement joins TRBV19 to TRBJ1-6; 9 bases align to TRBD1. Germline V gives CDR1 LNHDA, CDR2 SQIVND (reference sequence). The trim removed 4 bases at V and 5 bases at J, leaving 6 bases unmatched. The CDR3 has 16 residues. The CDR3 loop is CASSKGQGPNNSPLHF. CDR3 bases: TGTGCCAGTAGTAAGGGACAGGGTCCCAATAATTCACCCCTCCACTTT.

The chain has TRBV5-1 and TRBJ1-1, with TRBD1 identical over 7 bases. CDR1 and CDR2 (germline): SGHRS, YFSETQ. The V and J ends lost 4 bases and 4 bases, in that order; junction bases with no gene match: 10. CDR3 length equals 15 residues. CDR3 nucleotides: TGCGCCAGCAGCGCCAGACAGGGTTTGAGCACTGAAGCTTTCTTT. Amino acid sequence: CASSARQGLSTEAFF. The full variable domain, rest sourced from reference TRBV5-1 and TRBJ1-1, is KAGVTQTPRYLIKTRGQQVTLSCSPISGHRSVSWYQQTPGQGLQFLFEYFSETQRNKGNFPGRFSGRQFSNSRSEMNVSTLELGDSALYLCASSARQGLSTEAFFGQGTRLTVV.

The gene calls are TRBV15 and TRBJ1-4, with a tentative D call TRBD1 (5 bases). The V and J ends lost 0 bases and 6 bases respectively, with 14 bases between them. The CDR3 is 16 amino acids. CDR1 and CDR2 from the germline V gene are LNHNV and YYDKDF (reference sequence). This CDR3 is CATSREGLRTDEKLFF. CDR3 coding DNA: TGTGCCACCAGCAGAGAGGGGCTTAGAACCGATGAAAAACTGTTTTTT.

The CDR3 DNA sequence: TGTGCCAGTAGTATAGATCGTTTTAGGACTCCGGGGGAGCAGTACTTC. It yields the protein CASSIDRFRTPGEQYF. The V and J genes are TRBV19 and TRBJ2-7, with TRBD2 as a possible D gene (5 bases). V was trimmed by 0 bases and J by 7 bases, leaving 19 bases between them. The length of the CDR3 is 16 residues. Germline CDR1 is LNHDA and CDR2 is SQIVND (reference sequence).

This chain links TRBV19 with TRBJ1-3; D is possibly TRBD1 (5 bases). The CDR3 has 14 amino acids. The germline V and J ends were trimmed by 5 bases and 2 bases, with 10 bases remaining between them. Germline-derived CDR1 and CDR2 are LNHDA and SQIVND (reference sequence). This CDR3 is CASSDSVAGNTIYF. The CDR3 region has the DNA TGTGCCAGTAGTGACAGTGTTGCTGGAAACACCATATATTTT. Based on the CDR3 plus reference TRBV19 and TRBJ1-3, the full variable domain is DGGITQSPKYLFRKEGQNVTLSCEQNLNHDAMYWYRQDPGQGLRLIYYSQIVNDFQKGDIAEGYSVSREKKESFPLTVTSAQKNPTAFYLCASSDSVAGNTIYFGEGSWLTVV.

The chain uses TRBV30 and TRBJ2-6; no reliable D call. V was cut by 2 bases and J by 0 bases, with 5 bases left in between. The germline gives CDR1 GTSNPN, CDR2 SVGIG (reference sequence). This CDR3 comprises 14 residues. In nucleotides, the CDR3 is TGTGCCTGGAGTAAGGGCTCTGGGGCCAACGTCCTGACTTTC. Translated: CAWSKGSGANVLTF.

V and J are TRBV9 and TRBJ1-3; D possibly corresponds to TRBD1 (5 bases). Per the germline V gene, CDR1 is SGDLS and CDR2 is YYNGEE. V lost 4 bases and J 4 bases, leaving 12 bases between the germline ends. The CDR3 length is 14 residues. This CDR3 is CASSPGGGGNTIYF. The DNA of the CDR3 is TGTGCCAGCAGCCCCGGGGGAGGGGGAAACACCATATATTTT.